The 12 T cell receptor beta chains in this list originate from one sample, sequenced in a study of T cells expressing NK-cell markers. TCRdb derives one entry per CDR3 protein from the 5' RACE reads, leaving out DNA. Recorded for this sample: about 550,000 distinct CDR3 sequences. The sample consisted of blood T cells: a sorted CD56 or NKG2C T cell subset, CD4+ or CD8+ T cells, or bulk PBMC T cells (not recorded which). The receptors originated from a man between 18 and 29 years old in good health.

The chain joins TRBV20-1 to TRBJ2-1; as DNA is missing, the TRBD1 call by TCRdb cannot be tested. The CDR3 covers 13 residues. Germline V gene sequence: CDR1 DFQATT, CDR2 SNEGSKA (reference sequence). The CDR3 loop reads CSASPGTDNEQFF.

This chain links TRBV9 with TRBJ2-7; as DNA is missing, the TRBD1 call by TCRdb cannot be tested. The germline CDR1 and CDR2 sequences are SGDLS and YYNGEE. The CDR3 sequence is 19 residues long. The CDR3 sequence: CASSGPGTGGLAGTYEQYF.

This rearrangement joins TRBV3-1 to TRBJ2-3; the D call of TRBD2 rests on TCRdb alone, since no DNA is present to check it. This CDR3 is built from 16 residues. Germline V gene sequence: CDR1 LGHDT, CDR2 YNNKEL (reference sequence). The chain's CDR3 is CASSPLLAASTDTQYF.

The V gene is TRBV18, the J gene TRBJ2-3; the D call of TRBD2 rests on TCRdb alone, since no DNA is present to check it. This CDR3 region has 15 residues. The germline gives CDR1 KGHSH, CDR2 LQKENI. The CDR3 reads CASSPKTTSTDTQYF.

This sequence joins TRBV5-1 and TRBJ1-1; there is no DNA to check the TCRdb D call of TRBD1. Germline-derived CDR1 and CDR2 are SGHRS and YFSETQ. This CDR3 has 15 amino acids. The CDR3 loop reads CASSLEPTVDTEAFF. The full variable domain, in which reference TRBV5-1 and TRBJ1-1 provide the parts outside the CDR3, is KAGVTQTPRYLIKTRGQQVTLSCSPISGHRSVSWYQQTPGQGLQFLFEYFSETQRNKGNFPGRFSGRQFSNSRSEMNVSTLELGDSALYLCASSLEPTVDTEAFFGQGTRLTVV.

The chain has TRBV5-1 and TRBJ2-5; TCRdb outputs TRBD2, but without DNA this stays unchecked. This CDR3 contains 15 residues. Germline V gene data show CDR1 as SGHRS and CDR2 as YFSETQ. The CDR3 is CASSLAGTSRETQYF.

The genes are TRBV3-1 and TRBJ2-7; without DNA, the TCRdb call of TRBD1 cannot be checked. From germline, CDR1 is LGHDT and CDR2 YNNKEL (reference sequence). The CDR3 spans 11 residues. The CDR3 region is CASSQAGELDF.

J is TRBJ1-3 and V is TRBV7-9; TCRdb gives TRBD1 as the D gene, but with no DNA this cannot be confirmed. The CDR3 runs 13 residues. Germline assignment: CDR1 SEHNR and CDR2 FQNEAQ (reference sequence). The CDR3 loop is CASSLDRVNTIYF.

The J gene is TRBJ1-2, the V gene TRBV9; TCRdb's assignment of TRBD1 cannot be checked, as there is no DNA. The germline gives CDR1 SGDLS, CDR2 YYNGEE. The CDR3 totals 11 residues. The CDR3 loop reads CASSWTGGYTF. The whole variable domain, filled in from reference TRBV9 and TRBJ1-2, reads DSGVTQTPKHLITATGQRVTLRCSPRSGDLSVYWYQQSLDQGLQFLIQYYNGEERAKGNILERFSAQQFPDLHSELNLSSLELGDSALYFCASSWTGGYTFGSGTRLTVV.

V and J are TRBV7-2 and TRBJ2-5; absent DNA, TCRdb's TRBD2 call cannot be checked. The CDR3 spans 17 residues. In germline, CDR1 is SGHTA, CDR2 FQGNSA. CDR3 protein: CASSLGETTSGRETQYF.

This rearrangement joins TRBV29-1 to TRBJ2-1; the TCRdb call, TRBD2, lacks DNA for checking. The germline V gene has CDR1 SQVTM and CDR2 ANQGSEA. The CDR3 totals 14 residues. CDR3 protein: CSVLGLSVNNEQFF.

CDR3 sequence: CASSPGLTGELFF. This sequence joins TRBV27 and TRBJ2-2; TCRdb indicates TRBD2, and absent DNA this call remains unverified. Germline-derived CDR1 and CDR2 are MNHEY and SMNVEV (reference sequence). The CDR3 totals 13 residues.